This T cell receptor (beta chain) was found in a study of blood T cell repertoires in COVID-19. Study overall: Acute and convalescent COVID-19 specimens originated in the United States, Italy and Spain. T cells, B-cell-depleted T cells, or PBMCs provided the cDNA or gDNA that served as material.

The CDR3 has 17 residues. J gave up 0 bases and V 9 bases, and 9 bases lay outside the gene matches. CDR1 KGHDR and CDR2 SFDVKD come from the germline V gene. In the study's own analysis: Amplification of reference gene primers provided the estimated nucleated cell counts. The method was immunoSEQ multiplex PCR; TCRdb's version includes in-frame clones alone and lacks a portion of them. The DNA was the basis for D and trimming; V, J and clone size are from that table. The table records 100,000 to 150,000 clones, around 74% of them present only once. This sequence joins TRBV24-1 and TRBJ2-6, with 8 nucleotides matching TRBD1. Sequences were obtained from peripheral blood. The receptor was isolated from a man in his sixties with acute or convalescent COVID-19. The CDR3 sequence is CATEDRARNSGANVLTF. The DNA for the CDR3 is TGTGCCACCGAGGACAGGGCTCGGAACTCTGGGGCCAACGTCCTGACTTTC.